These 32 T cell receptor beta chains originate from one sample sequenced in a study of beta chain features in type 1 diabetes. Study-wide findings and caveats: Among all four CD4+ subsets, Type 1 diabetes patients had TCRB CDR3s that were moderately but significantly shorter.

Their antigens remain unidentified. TCRB transcripts that were expressed got sequenced, as all of the isolated RNA had been reverse transcribed. Some clones are missing from TCRdb's copy, which holds only in-frame ones; the method was immunoSEQ multiplex PCR. In the table there are around 280,000 clones, approximately 16% of which are singletons. The sample comprised naive CD4+ T cells from blood. These receptor sequences come from a man aged 18-30 years with type 1 diabetes.

The chain carries TRBV2 and TRBJ2-7, with D possibly TRBD1 on 6 matching bases. Germline-derived CDR1 and CDR2 are SNHLY and FYNNEI. The CDR3 contains 15 residues. Trimming shortened V by 3 bases and J by 4 bases, and 16 bases separated the two germline ends. CDR3 loop: CASSDWTVLKYEQYF. CDR3 nucleotide sequence: TGTGCCAGCAGTGATTGGACAGTATTAAAGTACGAGCAGTACTTC. Looking up the rest from reference TRBV2 and TRBJ2-7 gives the full variable domain: EPEVTQTPSHQVTQMGQEVILRCVPISNHLYFYWYRQILGQKVEFLVSFYNNEISEKSEIFDDQFSVERPDGSNFTLKIRSTKLEDSAMYFCASSDWTVLKYEQYFGPGTRLTVT.

This clone was seen more than once but under ten times. The rearrangement uses TRBV15 and TRBJ2-7, with a possible D match to TRBD2 (5 bases). This CDR3 is 14 amino acids long. V was pared by 0 bases and J by 4 bases, with 10 bases between. The germline gives CDR1 LNHNV, CDR2 YYDKDF (reference sequence). CDR3 in amino acids: CATSRDDYLYEQYF. The CDR3 coding sequence is TGTGCCACCAGCAGAGACGACTACTTATACGAGCAGTACTTC. Together with reference TRBV15 and TRBJ2-7, the CDR3 gives the full variable domain: DAMVIQNPRYQVTQFGKPVTLSCSQTLNHNVMYWYQQKSSQAPKLLFHYYDKDFNNEADTPDNFQSRRPNTSFCFLDIRSPGLGDTAMYLCATSRDDYLYEQYFGPGTRLTVT.

V and J are TRBV29-1 and TRBJ2-2, with 10 bases that match TRBD1. The CDR3 has 15 residues. J lost 4 bases, V lost 5 bases, and 7 bases had no gene match. The germline V gene encodes CDR1 SQVTM and CDR2 ANQGSEA. In DNA, the CDR3 is TGCAGCGTTTGGGACAGGGGAGGTTCCACCGGGGAGCTGTTTTTT. Translated, it gives CSVWDRGGSTGELFF.

The chain employs TRBV7-2 and TRBJ2-3, with D possibly matching TRBD2 (5 bases). Germline CDR1 reads SGHTA; CDR2 reads FQGNSA. V was cut by 4 bases and J by 7 bases, with 18 bases left in between. This CDR3 comprises 15 residues. The CDR3 DNA sequence: TGTGCCAGCAGCTCGACGACTAAAGGTCCTTATACGCAGTATTTT. Protein: CASSSTTKGPYTQYF.

The chain joins TRBV10-3 to TRBJ2-7; 9 nucleotides line up with TRBD2. Germline CDR1 reads ENHRY; CDR2 reads SYGVKD. Trimming took 4 bases from V and 1 from J; bases not matched to a gene: 5. This CDR3 spans 15 amino acids. CDR3 sequence: CAISGPSGISYEQYF. In DNA, the CDR3 is TGTGCCATCAGTGGCCCTAGCGGGATTTCCTACGAGCAGTACTTC.

This clone was observed once. Distinct nucleotide sequences in the sample also encode this CDR3. The V call is TRBV2, the J call TRBJ2-2; tentative D call: TRBD2 (6 bases). Trimming took off 8 bases at V and 2 bases at J, with 9 bases between the two ends. This CDR3 region has 13 residues. The germline CDR1 and CDR2 sequences are SNHLY and FYNNEI. The CDR3 bases are TGTGCCAGCGGGCGGGAAAACACCGGGGAGCTGTTTTTT. Its protein product is CASGRENTGELFF.

This sequence joins TRBV15 and TRBJ2-2; 8 nucleotides match TRBD1. Germline assignment: CDR1 LNHNV and CDR2 YYDKDF (reference sequence). CDR3 length: 15 amino acids. Unmatched junction bases numbered 10, after V lost 6 bases and J lost 7 bases. The CDR3 loop is CATRSGGAAIGELFF. The CDR3 bases are TGTGCCACCAGGTCAGGGGGCGCAGCCATCGGGGAGCTGTTTTTT.

The chain combines TRBV28 with TRBJ2-1; tentatively, D is TRBD2 (5 bases). CDR3 size: 14 residues. V was shortened by 5 bases and J by 6 bases, with 14 bases between the two germline ends. Germline assignment: CDR1 MDHEN and CDR2 SYDVKM. This CDR3 reads CASSRSGSINEQFF. The CDR3 bases are TGTGCCAGCAGTCGAAGCGGATCGATCAATGAGCAGTTCTTC.

The rearrangement uses TRBV27 and TRBJ2-7, with a tentative D call TRBD1 (6 bases). From germline, CDR1 is MNHEY and CDR2 SMNVEV (reference sequence). V lost 1 base and J 3 bases, leaving 16 bases between the germline ends. CDR3 length equals 16 residues. The CDR3 DNA reads as TGTGCCAGCAGTTTATTCGGACAGACCCGGCGCTACGAGCAGTACTTC. Protein product: CASSLFGQTRRYEQYF.

This clone came up a few times. This chain links TRBV6-5 with TRBJ2-7, with 8 bases aligning to TRBD1. In germline, CDR1 is MNHEY, CDR2 SVGAGI. This CDR3 comprises 14 residues. Losses at the gene ends were 4 bases for V and 2 bases for J; bases not matched to a gene: 4. DNA for the CDR3: TGTGCCAGCAGTTGGGGGACAGGCGCCTACGAGCAGTACTTC. Protein product: CASSWGTGAYEQYF.

The chain employs TRBV9 and TRBJ2-5; 8 bases map to TRBD1. The J call may not be correct, given that the DNA end is closer to TRBJ2-7. The CDR3 extends over 14 amino acids. CDR1 is SGDLS, CDR2 YYNGEE, per germline. CDR3 coding DNA: TGTGCCAGCAGCAACCCGGACAGGGCCTACGAGCAGTACTTC. Its translation: CASSNPDRAYEQYF.

The CDR3 bases are TGTGCCAGCAGTTTACCGGTCAGCAATCAGCCCCAGCATTTT. Its translation is CASSLPVSNQPQHF. The J gene is TRBJ1-5, the V gene TRBV28; D is uncertain. The CDR3 totals 14 residues. Deletions cut 2 bases from V and 1 base from J, with 6 bases between. Germline values: CDR1 MDHEN, CDR2 SYDVKM.

Note on this clone: The same CDR3 arises from other DNA sequences in this sample as well. The chain joins TRBV7-2 to TRBJ2-7, with 9 bases aligning to TRBD2. V was pared by 1 base and J by 3 bases, with 4 bases of the junction left unmatched. The CDR3 extends over 15 amino acids. Looked up from germline, CDR1 is SGHTA and CDR2 is FQGNSA. Written as DNA, the CDR3 is TGTGCCAGCAGCTTAGGGCTAGCGGGAAACTACGAGCAGTACTTC. It translates to CASSLGLAGNYEQYF. The full variable domain, completed using reference TRBV7-2 and TRBJ2-7, is GAGVSQSPSNKVTEKGKDVELRCDPISGHTALYWYRQSLGQGLEFLIYFQGNSAPDKSGLPSDRFSAERTGGSVSTLTIQRTQQEDSAVYLCASSLGLAGNYEQYFGPGTRLTVT.

The CDR3: CASSSHSAGYYEQYF. CDR3 in DNA: TGCGCCAGCAGCTCGCATTCGGCAGGCTACTACGAGCAGTACTTC. The chain combines TRBV5-1 with TRBJ2-7; D ambiguous. Trimming stripped 3 bases from V and 3 bases from J, with 16 bases between. The germline V gene encodes CDR1 SGHRS and CDR2 YFSETQ. CDR3 length: 15 amino acids.

This sequence joins TRBV4-3 and TRBJ1-2; D not resolved. Germline loops: CDR1 LGHNA, CDR2 YSLEER. V lost 1 base and J 8 bases, leaving 20 bases between the germline ends. This CDR3 comprises 16 residues. This CDR3 reads CASSQAVTSTRRGYTF. The CDR3 nucleotides are TGCGCCAGCAGCCAAGCTGTAACGAGCACTCGGCGGGGCTACACCTTC.

V gene TRBV6-5 combines with J gene TRBJ2-5; TRBD2 agrees at 14 bases. With V trimmed by 2 bases and J by 4 bases, 3 bases remained unmatched. CDR1 is MNHEY and CDR2 is SVGAGI in the germline V gene. The CDR3 has 16 residues. DNA for the CDR3: TGTGCCAGCAGTTACCGAGGACTAGCGGGGGGAGAGACCCAGTACTTC. Translated: CASSYRGLAGGETQYF.

This clone turned up a few times. V usage is TRBV5-4 and J usage is TRBJ2-2, with a weak D call TRBD1 (5 bases). The CDR3 has 15 amino acids. CDR1 is SGHNT, CDR2 YYREEE, per germline (reference sequence). The germline V and J ends were trimmed by 0 bases and 1 base, with 7 bases remaining between them. The CDR3 sequence: CASSLGTKNTGELFF. The CDR3 region has the DNA TGTGCCAGCAGCTTGGGGACAAAGAACACCGGGGAGCTGTTTTTT.

This clone was counted a few times. CDR3 sequence reads: CASSSGRGGWTGELFF. DNA of the CDR3: TGTGCCAGTAGCTCAGGGAGAGGGGGCTGGACCGGGGAGCTGTTTTTT. This chain connects TRBV19 to TRBJ2-2, with 7 bases identical to TRBD1. Germline CDR1 LNHDA, CDR2 SQIVND (reference sequence). The CDR3 runs to 16 residues. The trim removed 6 bases at V and 5 bases at J, leaving 12 bases unmatched. Full variable domain (outside the CDR3, taken from reference TRBV19 and TRBJ2-2): DGGITQSPKYLFRKEGQNVTLSCEQNLNHDAMYWYRQDPGQGLRLIYYSQIVNDFQKGDIAEGYSVSREKKESFPLTVTSAQKNPTAFYLCASSSGRGGWTGELFFGEGSRLTVL.

The chain recombines TRBV29-1 with TRBJ2-5, with TRBD1 identical over 7 bases. Germline loops: CDR1 SQVTM, CDR2 ANQGSEA. J was trimmed by 4 bases and V by 4 bases; bases with no gene match: 3. This CDR3 region has 12 residues. For the CDR3, the DNA is TGCAGCGTTGGTGCAGGGGGAGAGACCCAGTACTTC. Protein product: CSVGAGGETQYF.

This clone was observed a few times. The chain carries TRBV9 and TRBJ2-2; D is perhaps TRBD2 (6 bases). Germline V CDR1 and CDR2: SGDLS, YYNGEE. The CDR3 sequence is 16 residues long. V lost 3 bases and J 0 bases, leaving 12 bases between the germline ends. In DNA form, the CDR3 reads TGTGCCAGCAGCGCCCACGGACTACCGAACACCGGGGAGCTGTTTTTT. This sequence encodes CASSAHGLPNTGELFF. Supplemented by reference TRBV9 and TRBJ2-2, the full variable domain reads DSGVTQTPKHLITATGQRVTLRCSPRSGDLSVYWYQQSLDQGLQFLIQYYNGEERAKGNILERFSAQQFPDLHSELNLSSLELGDSALYFCASSAHGLPNTGELFFGEGSRLTVL.

The chain joins TRBV4-1 to TRBJ2-5; the match to TRBD2 covers 8 bases. The ends lost 4 bases at V and 5 bases at J; junction bases unmatched: 9. Germline CDR1 and CDR2: MGHRA and YSYEKL. This CDR3 region has 15 residues. This CDR3 is CASSLTWTSRETQYF. The CDR3 DNA reads as TGCGCCAGCAGCCTCACGTGGACTAGCAGGGAGACCCAGTACTTC.

The gene calls are TRBV15 and TRBJ1-2, with a possible D match to TRBD1 (5 bases). V was trimmed by 5 bases and J by 3 bases, leaving 13 bases between them. The CDR3 is made up of 14 amino acids. The V gene's germline CDR1 is LNHNV and CDR2 YYDKDF (reference sequence). The CDR3 is CATSRGGSDYGYTF. The CDR3 DNA is TGTGCCACCAGCCGCGGGGGGTCTGACTATGGCTACACCTTC.

The chain combines TRBV4-1 with TRBJ2-7; 10 positions match TRBD1. Germline CDR1 MGHRA, CDR2 YSYEKL. There are 16 residues in the CDR3. The junction had 5 bases not matched to a gene; V was cut back by 0 bases and J by 3 bases. Here the CDR3 reads CASSQEKGQGIYEQYF. CDR3 DNA: TGCGCCAGCAGCCAAGAAAAGGGACAGGGGATCTACGAGCAGTACTTC.

The chain has TRBV7-9 and TRBJ2-5, with 8 bases lining up with TRBD2. The CDR3 spans 14 residues. The ends lost 7 bases at V and 4 bases at J; junction bases unmatched: 8. Germline-derived CDR1 and CDR2 are SEHNR and FQNEAQ (reference sequence). This CDR3 reads CASNVIGRGETQYF. The CDR3 DNA reads as TGTGCCAGCAATGTTATCGGGAGGGGAGAGACCCAGTACTTC.

The chain is built from TRBV30 and TRBJ2-7; TRBD2 might be the D (6 bases). V dropped 5 bases and J dropped 4 bases, with 18 bases sitting between them. The CDR3 is made up of 14 amino acids. CDR1 is GTSNPN and CDR2 is SVGIG in the germline V gene (reference sequence). The CDR3 protein is CAWGVGGKRYEQYF. The CDR3 nucleotides read TGTGCCTGGGGGGTTGGCGGGAAGCGATACGAGCAGTACTTC.

This clone came up a few times. The chain is built from TRBV6-6 and TRBJ1-5; D perhaps matches TRBD1 (6 bases). The V gene lost 7 bases and the J gene lost 2 bases, with 6 bases spanning the gap. Germline-derived CDR1 and CDR2 are MNHNY and SVGAGI (reference sequence). The CDR3 is 12 residues long. Here the CDR3 reads CASNRGNQPQHF. For the CDR3, the DNA is TGTGCCAGCAACAGGGGCAATCAGCCCCAGCATTTT.

The rearrangement links TRBV14 to TRBJ1-1, with D unresolved. Trimming left V 0 bases short and J 8 bases short, with 13 bases between. CDR3 size: 14 residues. Germline CDR1 reads SGHDN; CDR2 reads FVKESK. CDR3 residues: CASSQDRSGREAFF. Here the CDR3 DNA reads TGTGCCAGCAGCCAAGATCGATCAGGCAGGGAAGCTTTCTTT.

This clone appeared a few times. The chain is built from TRBV7-8 and TRBJ2-5; 11 bases map to TRBD2. Germline CDR1 and CDR2: SGHVS and FQNEAQ. With V trimmed by 5 bases and J by 4 bases, 6 bases remained unmatched. The CDR3 runs 15 residues. The CDR3 DNA follows: TGTGCCAGCAGCCTTCCACTAGCGGGGGCAGAGACCCAGTACTTC. Amino acids: CASSLPLAGAETQYF.

The chain combines TRBV27 with TRBJ1-2, with TRBD1 as a possible D gene (5 bases). This CDR3 has 15 residues. The V gene lost 3 bases and the J gene lost 3 bases, with 14 bases spanning the gap. Germline CDR1 MNHEY, CDR2 SMNVEV (reference sequence). The CDR3 DNA reads TGTGCCAGCAGTTTCAGTTGGGGGAGGGACTATGGCTACACCTTC. Translating gives CASSFSWGRDYGYTF.

J is TRBJ2-7 and V is TRBV28, with TRBD2 identical over 9 bases. Germline-derived CDR1 and CDR2 are MDHEN and SYDVKM. V dropped 1 base and J dropped 2; count of bases not matched to a gene: 3. CDR3 length equals 15 residues. As DNA, the CDR3 is TGTGCCAGCAGTTTATTGGCGGGGGGGCCCTACGAGCAGTACTTC. Translation: CASSLLAGGPYEQYF.

The genes are TRBV2 and TRBJ1-5; D call uncertain. The V and J ends lost 4 bases and 3 bases respectively, with 16 bases between them. Germline assignment: CDR1 SNHLY and CDR2 FYNNEI. This CDR3 is built from 16 residues. CDR3: CASSGAAFSSNQPQHF. CDR3 DNA sequence: TGTGCCAGCAGTGGAGCAGCCTTCTCCTCCAATCAGCCCCAGCATTTT.

The table lists this clone with a few counts. The chain carries TRBV29-1 and TRBJ2-4; a possible D gene is TRBD1 (6 bases). The CDR3 loop spans 14 amino acids. Germline CDR1 is SQVTM and CDR2 is ANQGSEA. Trimming stripped 0 bases from V and 7 bases from J, with 13 bases between. Here the CDR3 DNA reads TGCAGCGTTGAAGAAGGACAGTATGTTAACATTCAGTACTTC. Amino acid sequence: CSVEEGQYVNIQYF. The full variable domain, completed using reference TRBV29-1 and TRBJ2-4, is SAVISQKPSRDICQRGTSLTIQCQVDSQVTMMFWYRQQPGQSLTLIATANQGSEATYESGFVIDKFPISRPNLTFSTLTVSNMSPEDSSIYLCSVEEGQYVNIQYFGAGTRLSVL.